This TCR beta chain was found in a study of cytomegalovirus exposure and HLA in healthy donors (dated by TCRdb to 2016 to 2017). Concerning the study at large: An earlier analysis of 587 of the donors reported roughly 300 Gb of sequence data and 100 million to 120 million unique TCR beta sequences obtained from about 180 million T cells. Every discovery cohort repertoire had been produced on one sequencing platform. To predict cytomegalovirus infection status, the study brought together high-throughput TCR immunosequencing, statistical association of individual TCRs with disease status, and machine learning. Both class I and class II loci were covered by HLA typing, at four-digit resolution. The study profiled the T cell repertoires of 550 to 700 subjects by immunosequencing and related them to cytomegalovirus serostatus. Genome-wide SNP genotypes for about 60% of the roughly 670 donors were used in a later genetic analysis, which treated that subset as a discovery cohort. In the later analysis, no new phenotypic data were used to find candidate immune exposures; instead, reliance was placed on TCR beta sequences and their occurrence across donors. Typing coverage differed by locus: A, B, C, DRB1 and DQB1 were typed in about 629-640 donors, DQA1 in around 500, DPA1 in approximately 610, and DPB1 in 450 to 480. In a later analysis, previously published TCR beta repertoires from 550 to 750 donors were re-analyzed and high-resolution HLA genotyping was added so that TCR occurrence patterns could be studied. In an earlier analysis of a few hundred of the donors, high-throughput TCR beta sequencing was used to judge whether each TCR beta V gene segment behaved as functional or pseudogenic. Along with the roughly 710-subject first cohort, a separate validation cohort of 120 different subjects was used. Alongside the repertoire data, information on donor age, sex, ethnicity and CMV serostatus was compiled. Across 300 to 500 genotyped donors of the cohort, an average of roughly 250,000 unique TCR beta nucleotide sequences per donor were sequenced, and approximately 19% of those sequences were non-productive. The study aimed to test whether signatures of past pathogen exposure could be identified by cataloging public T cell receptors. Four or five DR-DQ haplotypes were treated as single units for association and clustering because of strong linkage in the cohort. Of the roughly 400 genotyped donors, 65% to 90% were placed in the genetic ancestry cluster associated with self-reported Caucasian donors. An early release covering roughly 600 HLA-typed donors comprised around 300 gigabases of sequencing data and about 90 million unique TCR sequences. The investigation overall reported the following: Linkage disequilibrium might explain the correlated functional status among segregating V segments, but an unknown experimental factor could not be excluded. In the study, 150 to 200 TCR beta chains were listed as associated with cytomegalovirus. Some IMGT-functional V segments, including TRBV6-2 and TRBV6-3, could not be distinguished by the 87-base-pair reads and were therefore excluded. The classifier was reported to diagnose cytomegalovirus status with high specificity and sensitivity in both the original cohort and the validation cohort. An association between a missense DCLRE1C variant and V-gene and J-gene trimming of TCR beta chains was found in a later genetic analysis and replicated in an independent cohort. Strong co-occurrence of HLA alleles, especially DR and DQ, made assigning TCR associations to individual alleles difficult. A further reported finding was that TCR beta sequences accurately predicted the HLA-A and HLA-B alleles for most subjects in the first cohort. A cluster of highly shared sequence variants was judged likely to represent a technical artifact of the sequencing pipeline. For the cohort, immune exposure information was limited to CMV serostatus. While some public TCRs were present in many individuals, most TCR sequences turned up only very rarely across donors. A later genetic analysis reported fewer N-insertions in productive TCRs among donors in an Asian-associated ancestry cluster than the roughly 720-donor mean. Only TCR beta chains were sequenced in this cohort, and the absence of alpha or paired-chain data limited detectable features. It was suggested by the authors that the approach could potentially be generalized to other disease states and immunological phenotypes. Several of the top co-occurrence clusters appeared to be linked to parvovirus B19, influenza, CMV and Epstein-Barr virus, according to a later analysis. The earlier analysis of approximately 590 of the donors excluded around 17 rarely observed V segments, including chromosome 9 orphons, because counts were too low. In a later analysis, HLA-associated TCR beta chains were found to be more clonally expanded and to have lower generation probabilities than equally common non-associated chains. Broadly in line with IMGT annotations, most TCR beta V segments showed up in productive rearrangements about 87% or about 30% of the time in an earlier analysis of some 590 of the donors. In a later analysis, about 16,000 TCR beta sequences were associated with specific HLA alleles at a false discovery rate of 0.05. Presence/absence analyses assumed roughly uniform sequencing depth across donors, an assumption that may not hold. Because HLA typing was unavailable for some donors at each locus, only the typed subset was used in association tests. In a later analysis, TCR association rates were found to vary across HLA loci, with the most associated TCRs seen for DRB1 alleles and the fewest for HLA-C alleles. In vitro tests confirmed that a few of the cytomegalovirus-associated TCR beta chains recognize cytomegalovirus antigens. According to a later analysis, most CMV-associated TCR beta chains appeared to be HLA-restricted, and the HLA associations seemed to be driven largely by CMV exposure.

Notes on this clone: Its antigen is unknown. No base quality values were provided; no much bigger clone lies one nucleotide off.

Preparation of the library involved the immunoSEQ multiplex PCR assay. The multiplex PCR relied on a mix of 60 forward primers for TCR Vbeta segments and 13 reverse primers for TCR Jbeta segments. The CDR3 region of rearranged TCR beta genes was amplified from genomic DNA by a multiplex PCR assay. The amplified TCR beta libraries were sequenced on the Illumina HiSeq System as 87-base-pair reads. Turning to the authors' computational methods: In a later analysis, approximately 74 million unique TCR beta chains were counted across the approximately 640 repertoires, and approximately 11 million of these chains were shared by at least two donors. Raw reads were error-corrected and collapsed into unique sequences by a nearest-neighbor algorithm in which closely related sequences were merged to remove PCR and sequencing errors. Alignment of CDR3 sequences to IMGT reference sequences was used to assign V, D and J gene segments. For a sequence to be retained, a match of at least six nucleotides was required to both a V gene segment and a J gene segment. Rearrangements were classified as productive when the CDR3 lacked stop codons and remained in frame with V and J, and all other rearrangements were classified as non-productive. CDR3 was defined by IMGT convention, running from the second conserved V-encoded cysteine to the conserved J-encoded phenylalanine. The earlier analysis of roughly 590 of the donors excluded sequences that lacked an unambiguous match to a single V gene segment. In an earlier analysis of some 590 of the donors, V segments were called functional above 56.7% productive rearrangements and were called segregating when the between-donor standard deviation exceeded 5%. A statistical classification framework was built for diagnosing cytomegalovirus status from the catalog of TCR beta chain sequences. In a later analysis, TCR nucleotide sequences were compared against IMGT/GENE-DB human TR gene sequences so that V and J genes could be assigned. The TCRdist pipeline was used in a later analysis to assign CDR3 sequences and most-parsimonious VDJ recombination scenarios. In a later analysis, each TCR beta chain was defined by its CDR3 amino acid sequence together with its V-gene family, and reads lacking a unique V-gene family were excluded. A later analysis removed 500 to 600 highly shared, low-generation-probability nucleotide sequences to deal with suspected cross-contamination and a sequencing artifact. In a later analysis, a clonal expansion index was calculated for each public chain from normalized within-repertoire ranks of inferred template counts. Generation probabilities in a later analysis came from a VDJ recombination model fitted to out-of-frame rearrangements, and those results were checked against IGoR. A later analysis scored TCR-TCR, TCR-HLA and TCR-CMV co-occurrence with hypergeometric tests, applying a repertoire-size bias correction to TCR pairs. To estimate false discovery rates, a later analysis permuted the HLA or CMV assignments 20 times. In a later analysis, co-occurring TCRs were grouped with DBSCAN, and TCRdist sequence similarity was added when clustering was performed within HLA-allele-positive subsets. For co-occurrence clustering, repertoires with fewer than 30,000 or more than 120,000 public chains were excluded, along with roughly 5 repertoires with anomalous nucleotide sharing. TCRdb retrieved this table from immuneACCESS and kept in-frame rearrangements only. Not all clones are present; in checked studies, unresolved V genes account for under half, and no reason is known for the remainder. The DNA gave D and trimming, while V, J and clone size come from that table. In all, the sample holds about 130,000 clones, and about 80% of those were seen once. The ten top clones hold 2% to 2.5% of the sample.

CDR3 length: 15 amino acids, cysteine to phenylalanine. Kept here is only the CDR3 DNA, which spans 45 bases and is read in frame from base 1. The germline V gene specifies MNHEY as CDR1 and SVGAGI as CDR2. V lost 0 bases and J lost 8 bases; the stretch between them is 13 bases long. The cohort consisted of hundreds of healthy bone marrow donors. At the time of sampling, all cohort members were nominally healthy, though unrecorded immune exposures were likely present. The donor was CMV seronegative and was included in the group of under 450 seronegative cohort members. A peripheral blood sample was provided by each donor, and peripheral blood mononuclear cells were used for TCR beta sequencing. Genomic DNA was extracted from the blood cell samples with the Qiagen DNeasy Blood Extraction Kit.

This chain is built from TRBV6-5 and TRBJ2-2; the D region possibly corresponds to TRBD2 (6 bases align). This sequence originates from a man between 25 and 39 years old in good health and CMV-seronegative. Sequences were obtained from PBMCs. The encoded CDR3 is CASSYSSNAGGELFF. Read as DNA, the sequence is TGTGCCAGCAGTTACTCGAGTAATGCGGGAGGGGAGCTGTTTTTT.